This TCR beta chain is from a study of blood T cell repertoires in COVID-19. In the study overall: The analysed material was cDNA or gDNA that came from T cells, B-cell-depleted T cells, or PBMCs.

The V end lost 4 bases, the J end lost 5 bases, and 7 bases lay between the germline ends. There are 12 residues in the CDR3. The germline CDR1 and CDR2 sequences are KGHDR and SFDVKD. The protocol was immunoSEQ multiplex PCR, while the TCRdb copy is restricted to in-frame clones and leaves out a portion. The sample includes around 130,000 clones, around 89% of them seen just once. Patients in Seattle were enrolled during active infection, then followed longitudinally. Sequenced sample: peripheral blood. The J gene is TRBJ1-1, the V gene TRBV24-1; D call uncertain. The origin of this receptor is a human donor with COVID-19, enrolled during active disease. The donor label of this sample is uncertain. CDR3 nucleotide sequence: TGTGCCACCAGTGAAGGAGTAACTGAAGCTTTCTTT. The encoded protein is CATSEGVTEAFF.